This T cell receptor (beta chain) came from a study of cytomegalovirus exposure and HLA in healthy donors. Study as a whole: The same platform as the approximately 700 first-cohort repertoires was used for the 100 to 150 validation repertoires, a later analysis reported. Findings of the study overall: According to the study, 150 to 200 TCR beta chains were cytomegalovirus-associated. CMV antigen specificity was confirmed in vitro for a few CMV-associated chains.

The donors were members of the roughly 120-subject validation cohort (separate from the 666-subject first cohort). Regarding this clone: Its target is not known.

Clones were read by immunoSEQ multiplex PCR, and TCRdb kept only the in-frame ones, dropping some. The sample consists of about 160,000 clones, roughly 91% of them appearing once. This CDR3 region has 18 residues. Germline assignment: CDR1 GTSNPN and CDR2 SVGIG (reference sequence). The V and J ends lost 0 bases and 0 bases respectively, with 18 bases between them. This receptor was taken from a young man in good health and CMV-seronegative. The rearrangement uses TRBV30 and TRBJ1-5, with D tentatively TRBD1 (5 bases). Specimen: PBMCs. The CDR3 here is CAWSVRGGASYSNQPQHF. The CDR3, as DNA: TGTGCCTGGAGTGTACGTGGAGGGGCCAGTTATAGCAATCAGCCCCAGCATTTT. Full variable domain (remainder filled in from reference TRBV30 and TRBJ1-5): SQTIHQWPATLVQPVGSPLSLECTVEGTSNPNLYWYRQAAGRGLQLLFYSVGIGQISSEVPQNLSASRPQDRQFILSSKKLLLSDSGFYLCAWSVRGGASYSNQPQHFGDGTRLSIL.